In its sample, the clone carrying this TCR beta chain was seen a few times. For every donor, a draw yielded ten milliliters of peripheral blood. These data are taken from a study of blood T cells in healthy people across ages. Germline V gene lookup returns CDR1 SGHRS and CDR2 YFSETQ. The CDR3 runs to 13 residues. Trimming took off 2 bases at V and 2 bases at J, with 8 bases between the two ends. PCR was performed a second time for about 6 to 12 cycles using a sample-barcoded 5' primer and a J-beta primer mix. Every cDNA was tagged by a template-switch adaptor with 12 random nucleotides. One entry per CDR3 protein, called by TCRdb with MiXCR from the 5' RACE reads. Of hundreds of thousands of distinct CDR3 sequences listed, roughly 56% are singletons.

The material sequenced was blood. The TCR comes from a man aged 40-55 years in good health. The chain joins TRBV5-1 to TRBJ2-7; D is unresolved. The CDR3 loop reads CASSLRGPYEQYF. The DNA of the CDR3 is TGCGCCAGCAGCTTAAGAGGTCCCTACGAGCAGTACTTC.